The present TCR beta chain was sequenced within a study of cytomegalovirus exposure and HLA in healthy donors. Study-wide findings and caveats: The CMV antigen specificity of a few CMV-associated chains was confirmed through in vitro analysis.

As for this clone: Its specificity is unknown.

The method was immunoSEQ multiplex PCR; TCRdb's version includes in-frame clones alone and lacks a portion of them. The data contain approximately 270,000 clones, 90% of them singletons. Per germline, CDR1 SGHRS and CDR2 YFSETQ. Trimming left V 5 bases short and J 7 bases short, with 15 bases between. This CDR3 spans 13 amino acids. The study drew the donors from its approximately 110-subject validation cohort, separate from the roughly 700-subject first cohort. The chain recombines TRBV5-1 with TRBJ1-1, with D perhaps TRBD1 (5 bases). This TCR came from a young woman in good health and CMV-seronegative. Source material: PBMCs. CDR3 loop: CASRFSVDSEAFF. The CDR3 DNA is TGCGCCAGCAGGTTCTCGGTTGACAGTGAAGCTTTCTTT. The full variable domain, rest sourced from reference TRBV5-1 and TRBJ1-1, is KAGVTQTPRYLIKTRGQQVTLSCSPISGHRSVSWYQQTPGQGLQFLFEYFSETQRNKGNFPGRFSGRQFSNSRSEMNVSTLELGDSALYLCASRFSVDSEAFFGQGTRLTVV.